The rows below give T cell receptor beta chains drawn from one sample of a study of blood T cell repertoires in COVID-19. Clones were sequenced by immunoSEQ multiplex PCR, and TCRdb holds only the in-frame ones, with some missing. The repertoire includes 150,000 to 200,000 clones, approximately 85% of them detected once, and roughly 8% sits in the top ten. The sequenced sample consisted of peripheral blood. These receptors all stem from a woman aged 55 to 70 with acute or convalescent COVID-19. Both conserved end residues are part of each CDR3. The order of the fields is clone size, V gene, D gene, J gene, CDR3 protein, CDR3 DNA. A D gene is named only where the DNA matches it firmly. Expanded clones get a size class; other rows say once, few or many, or leave the size out.

>-|TRBV3-1/TRBV3-2|TRBD1|TRBJ2-7
CASSDRDRPYEQYF
TGTGCCAGCAGTGACCGGGACAGACCCTACGAGCAGTACTTC
>-|TRBV6-5|-|TRBJ1-2
CASSYSTGGSGYTF
TGTGCCAGCAGTTACTCGACGGGGGGCTCTGGCTACACCTTC
>-|TRBV5-1|-|TRBJ2-2
CASSFGLGGGELFF
TGCGCCAGCAGCTTCGGACTGGGGGGCGGGGAGCTGTTTTTT
>-|TRBV5-1|-|TRBJ2-5
CASSLGQPQETQYF
TGCGCCAGCAGCTTGGGACAGCCACAAGAGACCCAGTACTTC
>-|TRBV6-5|TRBD1|TRBJ2-3
CASSYSGQGADTQYF
TGTGCCAGCAGTTACTCGGGACAGGGGGCAGATACGCAGTATTTT
>-|TRBV11-1|-|TRBJ2-7
CATRDGSYEQYF
TGTGCCACGCGGGACGGCTCCTACGAGCAGTACTTC
>-|TRBV7-2|-|TRBJ1-6
CASSLDEPSPLHF
TGTGCCAGCAGCTTAGACGAGCCCTCACCCCTCCACTTT
>few|TRBV28|-|TRBJ2-7
CASSFSGSRYEQYF
TGTGCCAGCAGTTTCTCCGGGAGTAGGTACGAGCAGTACTTC
>-|TRBV9|-|TRBJ2-1
CASSVAGGNEQFF
TGTGCCAGCAGCGTAGCAGGGGGGAATGAGCAGTTCTTC
>-|TRBV27|TRBD2|TRBJ2-1
CASSVRRLAGGNEQFF
TGTGCCAGCAGTGTCCGAAGGCTAGCGGGAGGCAATGAGCAGTTCTTC
>few|TRBV6-1|-|TRBJ1-5
CASSDVGGWGRGQPQHF
TGTGCCAGCAGTGACGTTGGGGGCTGGGGGCGAGGACAGCCCCAGCATTTT
>once|TRBV24-1|-|TRBJ1-5
CATSQGRGSNQPQHF
TGTGCCACCAGTCAGGGCAGGGGTAGCAATCAGCCCCAGCATTTT
>-|TRBV28|-|TRBJ1-2
CASSSGPGSEYGYTF
TGTGCCAGCAGTTCAGGGCCAGGGTCGGAATATGGCTACACCTTC
>-|TRBV7-2|TRBD2|TRBJ2-1
CASSSTSGQYNEQFF
TGTGCCAGCAGCTCAACTAGCGGGCAATACAATGAGCAGTTCTTC
>-|TRBV7-8|TRBD1|TRBJ1-1
CASSRMTGTVTEAFF
TGTGCCAGCAGCCGAATGACAGGGACTGTGACTGAAGCTTTCTTT
>-|TRBV9|-|TRBJ1-6
CASSVVDSPLHF
TGTGCCAGCAGCGTAGTCGATTCACCCCTCCACTTT
>-|TRBV3-1/TRBV3-2|-|TRBJ2-1
CASSQGVFDVLPLWQFF
TGTGCCAGCAGCCAAGGTGTATTTGATGTACTACCCCTATGGCAGTTCTTC
>-|TRBV11-3|TRBD2|TRBJ2-1
CASSRTRAGEQFF
TGTGCCAGCAGTCGGACTAGGGCCGGTGAGCAGTTCTTC
>few|TRBV11-3|TRBD1|TRBJ1-2
CASSPLSGRGGLGDGYTF
TGTGCCAGCAGTCCATTATCCGGACGAGGGGGCCTGGGTGATGGCTACACCTTC
>-|TRBV3-1/TRBV3-2|TRBD1|TRBJ1-1
CASSQGQGTTEAFF
TGTGCCAGCAGCCAAGGACAGGGGACGACTGAAGCTTTCTTT
>-|TRBV4-2|-|TRBJ1-1
CASSQDNRVMNTEAFF
TGTGCCAGCAGCCAAGATAACCGGGTTATGAACACTGAAGCTTTCTTT
>-|TRBV30|TRBD2|TRBJ2-1
CAWMRGLASNEQFF
TGTGCCTGGATGCGGGGACTAGCGAGCAATGAGCAGTTCTTC
>-|TRBV6-5|TRBD1|TRBJ1-3
CASSLADRGGNTIYF
TGTGCCAGCAGTTTGGCGGACAGGGGGGGAAACACCATATATTTT
>-|TRBV9|TRBD2|TRBJ2-1
CASSESGGYYNEQFF
TGTGCCAGCAGCGAATCGGGAGGGTACTACAATGAGCAGTTCTTC
>-|TRBV12-5|TRBD2|TRBJ2-1
CASGPDRLASNSYNEQFF
TGTGCTAGTGGTCCCGACCGACTAGCTTCCAACTCCTACAATGAGCAGTTCTTC
>-|TRBV5-5|-|TRBJ1-1
CASTGILTGTEAFF
TGTGCCAGCACGGGGATACTTACTGGCACTGAAGCTTTCTTT
>-|TRBV6-6|TRBD1|TRBJ1-6
CASSLGTGGSPLHF
TGTGCCAGCAGCCTAGGGACAGGGGGCTCACCCCTCCACTTT
>-|TRBV30|TRBD2|TRBJ2-7
CAWSGGGRGYEQYF
TGTGCCTGGAGTGGAGGCGGGAGGGGGTACGAGCAGTACTTC
>once|TRBV10-2|TRBD1|TRBJ2-7
CASANGQGGYEQYF
TGCGCCAGCGCCAATGGACAGGGAGGTTACGAGCAGTACTTC
>-|TRBV11-2|TRBD2|TRBJ2-7
CASRLAGGYEQYF
TGTGCCAGCAGACTAGCGGGGGGCTACGAGCAGTACTTC
>-|TRBV6-5|-|TRBJ1-2
CASSYSRGSDYGYTF
TGTGCCAGCAGTTACTCTCGGGGATCGGACTATGGCTACACCTTC
>-|TRBV5-1|-|TRBJ2-1
CASQSNPQRSNEQFF
TGCGCCAGCCAATCCAATCCCCAGCGTTCCAATGAGCAGTTCTTC
>few|TRBV3-1/TRBV3-2|TRBD2|TRBJ2-1
CASCPLAGGIGDEQFF
TGTGCCAGTTGCCCCCTGGCGGGAGGAATCGGGGATGAGCAGTTCTTC
>-|TRBV6-4|-|TRBJ2-1
CASSPAPASTGEQFF
TGTGCCAGCAGTCCCGCACCGGCTAGCACCGGTGAGCAGTTCTTC
>-|TRBV2|-|TRBJ1-4
CASSWTISPTNEKLFF
TGTGCCAGCAGCTGGACAATCTCCCCAACTAATGAAAAACTGTTTTTT
>-|TRBV6-7|-|TRBJ1-2
CASSPWDRDNSNYGYTF
TGTGCCAGCAGTCCTTGGGATCGGGACAACTCTAACTATGGCTACACCTTC
>-|TRBV28|-|TRBJ1-5
CASSLAGINQPQHF
TGTGCCAGCAGTTTAGCAGGGATAAATCAGCCCCAGCATTTT
>-|TRBV7-3|TRBD1|TRBJ2-1
CASSSGTGSWFF
TGTGCCAGCAGCTCAGGGACAGGGAGCTGGTTCTTC
>-|TRBV7-6|TRBD1|TRBJ2-1
CASSRDRETYNEQFF
TGTGCCAGCAGCCGGGACAGGGAGACCTACAATGAGCAGTTCTTC
>-|TRBV27|TRBD1|TRBJ1-2
CASSPFSLNPGQGINYGYTF
TGTGCCAGCAGTCCCTTCAGTCTTAATCCGGGACAGGGGATTAACTATGGCTACACCTTC
>-|TRBV10-3|-|TRBJ1-4
CAISEGGAGEKLFF
TGTGCCATCAGTGAGGGGGGGGCGGGTGAAAAACTGTTTTTT
>-|TRBV28|-|TRBJ1-6
CAVGLGNRLQSPLHF
TGTGCCGTCGGGTTAGGAAATCGCCTTCAATCACCCCTCCACTTT
>once|TRBV3-1/TRBV3-2|-|TRBJ1-1
CASSPRGLAEAFF
TGTGCCAGCAGCCCAAGAGGGTTAGCTGAAGCTTTCTTT
>-|TRBV11-1|-|TRBJ1-2
CASSLQAGYYGYTF
TGTGCCAGCAGCTTGCAGGCGGGCTATTATGGCTACACCTTC
>-|TRBV27|TRBD1|TRBJ1-1
CASRRGPQFATEAFF
TGTGCCAGCAGAAGGGGGCCCCAGTTTGCCACTGAAGCTTTCTTT
>-|TRBV10-3|-|TRBJ2-3
CASQEGQLIITDTQYF
TGTGCCAGCCAGGAGGGGCAGCTAATCATCACAGATACGCAGTATTTT